This record concerns one T cell receptor beta chain sequence. The entry originates in a study of cytomegalovirus exposure and HLA in healthy donors. The PCR employed 60 Vbeta primers together with 13 Jbeta primers. Produced via immunoSEQ multiplex PCR; TCRdb's table is partial and in-frame only. The sample has about 110,000 clones, 76% seen once; the top ten hold roughly 12%. The sequenced sample was PBMCs. The TCR sequence derives from a young man in good health and CMV-seropositive.

This chain's CDR3 is CASSAQMGRGTGVLYTF. The CDR3 bases are TGTGCCAGCAGCGCCCAGATGGGGCGAGGGACAGGAGTGCTCTACACCTTC. The genes are TRBV9 and TRBJ1-2; TRBD1 agrees at 8 bases. CDR1 and CDR2 (germline): SGDLS, YYNGEE. The V gene end was trimmed by 3 bases and the J gene end by 10 bases; junction bases not matched to a gene: 20. The CDR3 loop spans 17 amino acids.